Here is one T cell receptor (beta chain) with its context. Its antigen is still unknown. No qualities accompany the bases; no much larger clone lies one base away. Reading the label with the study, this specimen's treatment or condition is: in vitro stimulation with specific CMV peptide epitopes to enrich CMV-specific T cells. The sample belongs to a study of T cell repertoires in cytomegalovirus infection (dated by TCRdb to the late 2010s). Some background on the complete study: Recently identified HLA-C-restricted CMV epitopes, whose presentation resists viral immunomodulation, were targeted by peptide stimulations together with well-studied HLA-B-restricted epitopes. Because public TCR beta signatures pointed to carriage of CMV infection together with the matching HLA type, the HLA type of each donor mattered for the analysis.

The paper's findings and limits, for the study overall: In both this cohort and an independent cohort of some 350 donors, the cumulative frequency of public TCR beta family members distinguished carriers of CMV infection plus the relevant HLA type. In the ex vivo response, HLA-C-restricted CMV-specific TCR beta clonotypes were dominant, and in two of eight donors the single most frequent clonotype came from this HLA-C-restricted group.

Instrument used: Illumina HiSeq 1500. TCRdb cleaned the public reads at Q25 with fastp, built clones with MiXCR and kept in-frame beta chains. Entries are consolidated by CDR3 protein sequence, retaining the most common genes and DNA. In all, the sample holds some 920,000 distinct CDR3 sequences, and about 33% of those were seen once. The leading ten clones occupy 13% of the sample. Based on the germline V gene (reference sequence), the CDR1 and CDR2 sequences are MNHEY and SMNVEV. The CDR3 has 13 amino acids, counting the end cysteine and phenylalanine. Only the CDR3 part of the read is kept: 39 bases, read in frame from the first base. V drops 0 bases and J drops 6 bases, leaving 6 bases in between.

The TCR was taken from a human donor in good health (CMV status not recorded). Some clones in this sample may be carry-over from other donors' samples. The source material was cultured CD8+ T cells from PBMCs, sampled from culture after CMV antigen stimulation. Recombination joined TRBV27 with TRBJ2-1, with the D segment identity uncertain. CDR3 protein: CASSLSRTNEQFF. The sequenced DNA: TGTGCCAGCAGTTTATCGCGGACCAATGAGCAGTTCTTC.